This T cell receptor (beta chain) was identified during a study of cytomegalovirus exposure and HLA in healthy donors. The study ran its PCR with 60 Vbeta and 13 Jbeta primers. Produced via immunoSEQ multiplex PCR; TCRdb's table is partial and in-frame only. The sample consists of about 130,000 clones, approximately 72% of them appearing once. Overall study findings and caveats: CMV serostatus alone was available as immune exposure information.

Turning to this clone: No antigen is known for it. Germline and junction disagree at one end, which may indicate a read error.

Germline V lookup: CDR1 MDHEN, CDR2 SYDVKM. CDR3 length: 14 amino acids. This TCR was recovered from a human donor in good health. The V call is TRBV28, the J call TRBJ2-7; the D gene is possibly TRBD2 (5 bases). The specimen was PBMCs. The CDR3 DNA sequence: TGTGCCAGCACGCTCACGGGGAGCCTTGGGTACTGGAACTTC. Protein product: CASTLTGSLGYWNF.